Sequencing of this T cell receptor beta chain was carried out in a study of cytomegalovirus exposure and HLA in healthy donors. Study-wide results and caveats: HLA restriction was apparent for most CMV-associated TCR beta chains in a later analysis.

About this clone itself: Its antigen is not identified.

Primers included in the PCR were 60 Vbeta and 13 Jbeta primers. Clones were read by immunoSEQ multiplex PCR, and TCRdb kept only the in-frame ones, dropping some. This sample's clone table lists about 200,000 clones. Germline CDR1 and CDR2: SGHTA and FQGNSA. Trimming shortened V by 3 bases and J by 0 bases, and 11 bases separated the two germline ends. CDR3 length: 15 residues. V is TRBV7-2 and J is TRBJ1-1, with TRBD1 as a possible D gene (6 bases). The clonotype comes from a boy between 10 and 17 years old in good health and CMV-seronegative. Sequenced material: PBMCs. The CDR3 spells CASSFFGQMNTEAFF. In nucleotides, the CDR3 is TGTGCCAGCAGCTTTTTCGGACAGATGAACACTGAAGCTTTCTTT. Together with reference TRBV7-2 and TRBJ1-1, the CDR3 gives the full variable domain: GAGVSQSPSNKVTEKGKDVELRCDPISGHTALYWYRQSLGQGLEFLIYFQGNSAPDKSGLPSDRFSAERTGGSVSTLTIQRTQQEDSAVYLCASSFFGQMNTEAFFGQGTRLTVV.